This T cell receptor beta chain comes out of a study of radiotherapy plus CTLA-4 blockade in lung cancer. Participants had chemo-refractory metastatic non-small-cell lung cancer and were treated with focal radiation plus ipilimumab CTLA-4 blockade. This CDR3 is 15 amino acids long. Germline-derived CDR1 and CDR2 are SGHTA and FQGNSA. V was trimmed by 8 bases and J by 0 bases, leaving 14 bases between them. Produced via immunoSEQ multiplex PCR; TCRdb's table is partial and in-frame only. The sample yields around 80,000 clones, roughly four fifths seen once. The TCR was taken from a human donor with non-small cell lung cancer who had stable disease on radiotherapy plus ipilimumab. This chain uses TRBV7-2 with TRBJ1-5; D is unclear. The source material was peripheral blood, sampled from a patient treated with radiotherapy plus ipilimumab. The CDR3 nucleotides are TGTGCCAGCTCGGCAGGAGTTAGTAGCAATCAGCCCCAGCATTTT. Translated: CASSAGVSSNQPQHF.